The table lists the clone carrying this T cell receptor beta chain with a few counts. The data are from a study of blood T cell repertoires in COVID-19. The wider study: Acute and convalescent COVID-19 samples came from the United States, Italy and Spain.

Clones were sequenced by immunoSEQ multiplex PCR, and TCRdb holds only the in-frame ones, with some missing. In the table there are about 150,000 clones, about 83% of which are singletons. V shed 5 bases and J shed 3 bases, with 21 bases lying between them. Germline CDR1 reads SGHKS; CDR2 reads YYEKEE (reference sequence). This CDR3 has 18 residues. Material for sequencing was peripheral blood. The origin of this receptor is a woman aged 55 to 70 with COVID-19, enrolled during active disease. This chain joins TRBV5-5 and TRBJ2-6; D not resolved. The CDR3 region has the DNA TGTGCCAGCAGTTCCGGCCCACTACCCCGGAATGGGGCCAACGTCCTGACTTTC. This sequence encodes CASSSGPLPRNGANVLTF.